Sequencing of this T cell receptor beta chain was carried out in a study of shared clonotypes between healthy human individuals. J gave up 1 base and V 3 bases, and 2 bases lay outside the gene matches. This CDR3 has 14 amino acids. Germline CDR1 reads LNHDA; CDR2 reads SQIVND (reference sequence). Deep was the level at which the assay was run. Assay used: immunoSEQ multiplex PCR; TCRdb lists only in-frame clones, some missing. In the table there are 550,000 to 800,000 clones, approximately 79% of which are singletons. Sequencing used memory CD4+ T cells sorted from blood. Subset given: CD45RA-negative fraction. The receptor comes from a woman aged 30 to 39 in good health. The genes are TRBV19 and TRBJ1-2; 7 positions match TRBD1. The CDR3 DNA reads as TGTGCCAGTAGTATCGACAGGGTTAACTATGGCTACACCTTC. Encoded protein: CASSIDRVNYGYTF.